These 5 T cell receptor beta chains were all obtained from the same sample, sequenced in a study of blood T cell repertoires in COVID-19 (TCRdb year 2020). Library prep was done by the immunoSEQ multiplex PCR assay. TCRdb provides this immuneACCESS table in a form limited to in-frame rearrangements. Some clones are lacking; in checked studies, under half of them reflect an unresolved V gene, and why the rest are absent is not known. Counted in this sample were 95,000 to 150,000 clones; approximately 80% of them appeared once. The ten largest clones represent 4.5% of the sample. The material sequenced was peripheral blood. The receptors derive from a woman aged 70-85 years with acute or convalescent COVID-19.

This chain joins TRBV6-5 and TRBJ1-1, with D uncertain. Looked up from germline, CDR1 is MNHEY and CDR2 is SVGAGI. Trimming shortened V by 4 bases and J by 11 bases, and 14 bases separated the two germline ends. The CDR3 covers 12 residues. The CDR3 nucleotides are TGTGCCAGCAGTTCTGGACTCCCACCGGCTTTCTTT. The encoded protein is CASSSGLPPAFF.

The chain has TRBV2 and TRBJ2-4, with 14 bases identical to TRBD2. Trimming removed 3 bases from V and 3 bases from J; junction bases left unmatched: 7. CDR1 SNHLY and CDR2 FYNNEI come from the germline V gene. The CDR3 length is 18 residues. In DNA form, the CDR3 reads TGTGCCAGCAGTGATCACCGACTAGCGGGGGGGCGCAAAAACATTCAGTACTTC. It specifies CASSDHRLAGGRKNIQYF.

This clone was seen just once. The chain carries TRBV5-6 and TRBJ2-7, with D maybe TRBD2 (5 bases). The germline V and J ends were trimmed by 0 bases and 2 bases, with 24 bases remaining between them. Per the germline V gene, CDR1 is SGHDT and CDR2 is YYEEEE. The CDR3 extends over 19 amino acids. The CDR3 region is CASSLDPPVRGVGTYEQYV. The CDR3 region has the DNA TGTGCCAGCAGCTTGGATCCCCCGGTACGGGGAGTTGGGACCTACGAGCAGTACGTC.

The chain has TRBV19 and TRBJ1-1, with D unclear. Between the trimmed V and J ends, which lost 9 bases and 6 bases, there was a span of 17 bases. Germline V gene lookup returns CDR1 LNHDA and CDR2 SQIVND (reference sequence). CDR3 length: 13 residues. The CDR3, as DNA: TGTGCCAGCCAGACTTTGGGTAGCTCTGAAGCTTTCTTT. This translates into CASQTLGSSEAFF.

J is TRBJ2-2 and V is TRBV3-1 (or the pseudogene TRBV3-2), with D uncertain. The CDR3 length is 14 residues. From germline, CDR1 is LGHDT and CDR2 YNNKEL (reference sequence). V gave up 5 bases and J gave up 3 bases, with 10 bases separating them. CDR3 amino acids: CASSTADYTGELFF. CDR3 sequence (DNA): TGTGCCAGCAGCACTGCTGACTACACCGGGGAGCTGTTTTTT.